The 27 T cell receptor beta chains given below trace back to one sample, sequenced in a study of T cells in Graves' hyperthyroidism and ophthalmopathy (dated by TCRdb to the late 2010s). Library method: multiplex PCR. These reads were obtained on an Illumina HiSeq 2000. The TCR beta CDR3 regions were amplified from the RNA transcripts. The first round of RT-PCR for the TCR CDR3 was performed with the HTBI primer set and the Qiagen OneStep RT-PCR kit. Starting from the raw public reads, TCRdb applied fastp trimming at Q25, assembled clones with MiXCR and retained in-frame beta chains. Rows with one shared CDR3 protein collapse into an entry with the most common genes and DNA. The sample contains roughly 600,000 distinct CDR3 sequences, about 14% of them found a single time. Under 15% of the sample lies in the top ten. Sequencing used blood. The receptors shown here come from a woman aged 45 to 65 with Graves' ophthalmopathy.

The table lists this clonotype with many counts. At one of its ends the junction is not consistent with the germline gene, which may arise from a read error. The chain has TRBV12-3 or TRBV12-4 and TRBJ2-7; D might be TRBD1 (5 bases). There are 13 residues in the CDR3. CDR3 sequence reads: CASRLGVSFEQYF. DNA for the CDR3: TGTGCCAGCAGGTTAGGGGTTTCATTCGAGCAGTACTTC.

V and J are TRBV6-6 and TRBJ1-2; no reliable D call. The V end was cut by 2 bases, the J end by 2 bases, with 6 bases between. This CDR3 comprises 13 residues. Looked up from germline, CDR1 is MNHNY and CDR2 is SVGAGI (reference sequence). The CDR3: CASSYSENYGYTF. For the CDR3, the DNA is TGTGCCAGCAGTTACAGCGAGAACTATGGCTACACCTTC.

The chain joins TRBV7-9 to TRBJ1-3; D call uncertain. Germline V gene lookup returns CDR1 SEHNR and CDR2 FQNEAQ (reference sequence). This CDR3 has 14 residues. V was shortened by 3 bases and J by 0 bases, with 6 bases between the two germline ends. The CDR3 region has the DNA TGTGCCAGCAGCTTGACAAGCTCTGGAAACACCATATATTTT. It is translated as CASSLTSSGNTIYF.

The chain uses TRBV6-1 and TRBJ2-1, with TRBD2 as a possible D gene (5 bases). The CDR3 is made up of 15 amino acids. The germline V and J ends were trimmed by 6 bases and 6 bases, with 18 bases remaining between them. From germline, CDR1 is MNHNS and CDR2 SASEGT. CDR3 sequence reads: CASRYDTGLANEQFF. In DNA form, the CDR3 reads TGTGCCAGCAGGTACGACACCGGACTCGCCAATGAGCAGTTCTTC.

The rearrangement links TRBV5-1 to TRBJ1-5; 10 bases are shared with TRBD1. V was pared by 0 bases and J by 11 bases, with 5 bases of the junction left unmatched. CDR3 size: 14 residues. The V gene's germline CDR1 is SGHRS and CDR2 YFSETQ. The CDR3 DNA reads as TGCGCCAGCAGCTTGGGGACAGGGGGGGGGGCCCAGCATTTT. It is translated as CASSLGTGGGAQHF.

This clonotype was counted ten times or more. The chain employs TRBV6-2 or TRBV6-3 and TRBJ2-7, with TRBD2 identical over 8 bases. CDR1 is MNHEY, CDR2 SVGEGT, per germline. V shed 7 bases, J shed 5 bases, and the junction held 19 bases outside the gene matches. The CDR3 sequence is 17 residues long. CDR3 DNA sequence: TGTGCCAGCAATCCGGCCCTACGAAGCGGGAGAAACGACGAGCAGTACTTC. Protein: CASNPALRSGRNDEQYF.

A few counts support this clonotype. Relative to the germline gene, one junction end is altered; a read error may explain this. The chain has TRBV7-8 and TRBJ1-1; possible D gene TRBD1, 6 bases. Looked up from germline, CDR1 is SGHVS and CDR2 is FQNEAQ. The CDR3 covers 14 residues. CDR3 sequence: CASTILGGDTGAFF. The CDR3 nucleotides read TGTGCCAGCACCATACTGGGTGGGGACACTGGAGCTTTCTTT.

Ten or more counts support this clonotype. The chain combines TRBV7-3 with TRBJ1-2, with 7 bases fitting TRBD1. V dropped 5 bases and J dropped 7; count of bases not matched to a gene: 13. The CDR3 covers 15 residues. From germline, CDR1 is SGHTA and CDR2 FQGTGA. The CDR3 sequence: CASSETRDSSTGYTF. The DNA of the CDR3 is TGTGCCAGCAGCGAAACCCGGGACAGTTCAACTGGCTACACCTTC.

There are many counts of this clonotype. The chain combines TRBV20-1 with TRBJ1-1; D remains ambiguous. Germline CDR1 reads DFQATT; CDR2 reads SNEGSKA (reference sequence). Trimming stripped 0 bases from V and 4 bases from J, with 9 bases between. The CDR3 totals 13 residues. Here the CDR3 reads CSARDGLGTEAFF. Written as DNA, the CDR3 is TGCAGTGCTAGAGATGGACTGGGCACTGAAGCTTTCTTT.

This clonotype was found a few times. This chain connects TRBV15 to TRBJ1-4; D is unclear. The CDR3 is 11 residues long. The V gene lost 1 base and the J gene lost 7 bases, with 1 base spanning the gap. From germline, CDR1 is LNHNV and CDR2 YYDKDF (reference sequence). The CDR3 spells CATSRGEKLFF. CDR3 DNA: TGTGCCACCAGCAGAGGTGAAAAACTGTTTTTT.

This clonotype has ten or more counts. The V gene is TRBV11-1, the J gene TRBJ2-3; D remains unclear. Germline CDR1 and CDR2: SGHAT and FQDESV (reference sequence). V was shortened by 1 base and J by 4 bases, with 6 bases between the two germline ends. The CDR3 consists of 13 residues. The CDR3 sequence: CASSLGPADTQYF. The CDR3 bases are TGTGCCAGCAGCTTAGGGCCGGCAGATACGCAGTATTTT. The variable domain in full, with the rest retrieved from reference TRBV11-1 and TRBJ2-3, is EAEVAQSPRYKITEKSQAVAFWCDPISGHATLYWYRQILGQGPELLVQFQDESVVDDSQLPKDRFSAERLKGVDSTLKIQPAELGDSAMYLCASSLGPADTQYFGPGTRLTVL.

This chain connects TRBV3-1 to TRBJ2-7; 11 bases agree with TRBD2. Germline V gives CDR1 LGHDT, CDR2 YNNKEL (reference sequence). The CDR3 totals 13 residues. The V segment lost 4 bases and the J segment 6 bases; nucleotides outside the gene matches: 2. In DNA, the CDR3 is TGTGCCAGCAGCCCGACTAGCGGGATCGAGCAGTACTTC. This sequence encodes CASSPTSGIEQYF.

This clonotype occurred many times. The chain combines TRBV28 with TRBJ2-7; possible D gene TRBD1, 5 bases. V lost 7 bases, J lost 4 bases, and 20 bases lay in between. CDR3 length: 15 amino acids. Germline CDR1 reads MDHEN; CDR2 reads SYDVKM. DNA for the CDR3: TGTGCCAGCAACCGTCAGGGTACCCTGGTGTACGAGCAGTACTTC. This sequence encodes CASNRQGTLVYEQYF.

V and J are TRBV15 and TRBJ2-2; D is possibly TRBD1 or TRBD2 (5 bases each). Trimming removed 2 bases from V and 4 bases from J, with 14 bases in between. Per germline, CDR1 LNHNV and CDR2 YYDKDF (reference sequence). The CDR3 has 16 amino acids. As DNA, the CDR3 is TGTGCCACCAGCAGATCCGGGACCCCGGGCACCGGGGAGCTGTTTTTT. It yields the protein CATSRSGTPGTGELFF. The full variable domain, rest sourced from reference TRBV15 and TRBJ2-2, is DAMVIQNPRYQVTQFGKPVTLSCSQTLNHNVMYWYQQKSSQAPKLLFHYYDKDFNNEADTPDNFQSRRPNTSFCFLDIRSPGLGDTAMYLCATSRSGTPGTGELFFGEGSRLTVL.

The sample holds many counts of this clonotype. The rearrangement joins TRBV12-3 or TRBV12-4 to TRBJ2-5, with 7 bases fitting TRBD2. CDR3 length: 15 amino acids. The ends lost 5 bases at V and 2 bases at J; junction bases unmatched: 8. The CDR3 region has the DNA TGTGCCAGCAGTCCTAGGGCTAGCGGTCAAGAGACCCAGTACTTC. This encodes CASSPRASGQETQYF.

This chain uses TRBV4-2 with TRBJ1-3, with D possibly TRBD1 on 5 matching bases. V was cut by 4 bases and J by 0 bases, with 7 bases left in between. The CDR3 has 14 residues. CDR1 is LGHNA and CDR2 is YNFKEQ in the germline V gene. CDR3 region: CASSLTVSGNTIYF. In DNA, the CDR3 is TGTGCCAGCAGCCTGACAGTCTCTGGAAACACCATATATTTT.

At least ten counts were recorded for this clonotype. The CDR3 nucleotides are TGTGCCAGCAGTTACGCGGGGGACCCGCCTTACGAGCAGTACTTC. Its translation: CASSYAGDPPYEQYF. V gene TRBV6-2 or TRBV6-3 combines with J gene TRBJ2-7; 7 bases are a match to TRBD2. This CDR3 comprises 15 residues. Germline V gene data show CDR1 as MNHEY and CDR2 as SVGEGT. Germline trimming cut 2 bases from V and 4 bases from J; bases unmatched to any gene: 8.

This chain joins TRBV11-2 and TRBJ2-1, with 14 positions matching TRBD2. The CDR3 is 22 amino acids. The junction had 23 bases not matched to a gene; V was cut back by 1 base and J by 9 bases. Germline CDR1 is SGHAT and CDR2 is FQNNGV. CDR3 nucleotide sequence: TGTGCCAGCAGCTTAGGGTCCAAACAGGGGATGTGGACTAGCGGGAGGCGTCCTGAGCAGTTCTTC. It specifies CASSLGSKQGMWTSGRRPEQFF.

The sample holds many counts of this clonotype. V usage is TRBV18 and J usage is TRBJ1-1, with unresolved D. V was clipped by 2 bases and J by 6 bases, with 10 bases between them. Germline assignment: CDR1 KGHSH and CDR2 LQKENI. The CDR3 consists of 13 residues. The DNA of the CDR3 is TGTGCCAGCTCACCAGTGGCGGACTCTGAAGCTTTCTTT. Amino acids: CASSPVADSEAFF. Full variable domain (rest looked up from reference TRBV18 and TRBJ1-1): NAGVMQNPRHLVRRRGQEARLRCSPMKGHSHVYWYRQLPEEGLKFMVYLQKENIIDESGMPKERFSAEFPKEGPSILRIQQVVRGDSAAYFCASSPVADSEAFFGQGTRLTVV.

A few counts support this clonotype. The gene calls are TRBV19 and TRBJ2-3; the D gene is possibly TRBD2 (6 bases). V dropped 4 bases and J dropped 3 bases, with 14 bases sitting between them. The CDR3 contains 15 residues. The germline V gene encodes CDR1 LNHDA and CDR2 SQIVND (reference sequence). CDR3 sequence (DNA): TGTGCCAGTAGTACCTCTACGGGAGTTACAGATACGCAGTATTTT. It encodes CASSTSTGVTDTQYF.

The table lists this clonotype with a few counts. The CDR3 loop reads CASSQDLGIAGGYYNEQFF. The CDR3, as DNA: TGTGCCAGCAGCCAAGATTTGGGGATAGCGGGAGGGTACTACAATGAGCAGTTCTTC. This chain connects TRBV4-2 to TRBJ2-1; 11 bases match TRBD2. Germline V lookup: CDR1 LGHNA, CDR2 YNFKEQ. The CDR3 length is 19 residues. The V and J ends lost 0 bases and 3 bases, in that order; junction bases with no gene match: 10.

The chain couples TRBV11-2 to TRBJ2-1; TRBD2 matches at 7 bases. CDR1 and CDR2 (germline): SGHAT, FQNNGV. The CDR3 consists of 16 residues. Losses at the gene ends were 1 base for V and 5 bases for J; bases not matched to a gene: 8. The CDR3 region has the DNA TGTGCCAGCAGCTTAGCGGCGGGAGTCACGCACAATGAGCAGTTCTTC. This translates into CASSLAAGVTHNEQFF.

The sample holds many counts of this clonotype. The CDR3 DNA sequence: TGTGCCAGCAGCGCGTACAGGGGGTCATCGAACACTGAAGCTTTCTTT. As protein: CASSAYRGSSNTEAFF. The genes are TRBV5-8 and TRBJ1-1; TRBD1 aligns across 8 bases. V lost 4 bases and J lost 1; bases outside the gene matches: 9. Germline CDR1 SGHTS, CDR2 YDEGEE. CDR3 length: 16 amino acids.

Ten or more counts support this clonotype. The CDR3 loop is CASSLDPGDEQFF. The CDR3 bases are TGTGCCAGCAGCTTAGATCCGGGCGATGAGCAGTTCTTC. V gene TRBV11-2 combines with J gene TRBJ2-1; D gene uncertain. V was cut by 0 bases and J by 8 bases, with 8 bases left in between. The CDR3 length is 13 residues. Germline values: CDR1 SGHAT, CDR2 FQNNGV.

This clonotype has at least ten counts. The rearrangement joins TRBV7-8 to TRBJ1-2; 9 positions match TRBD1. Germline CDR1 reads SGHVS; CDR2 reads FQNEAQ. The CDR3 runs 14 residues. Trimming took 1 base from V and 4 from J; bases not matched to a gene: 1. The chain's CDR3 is CASSLETGGYGYTF. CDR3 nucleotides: TGTGCCAGCAGCTTAGAGACAGGGGGCTATGGCTACACCTTC. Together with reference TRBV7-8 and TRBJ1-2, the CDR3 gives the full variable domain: GAGVSQSPRYKVAKRGQDVALRCDPISGHVSLFWYQQALGQGPEFLTYFQNEAQLDKSGLPSDRFFAERPEGSVSTLKIQRTQQEDSAVYLCASSLETGGYGYTFGSGTRLTVV.

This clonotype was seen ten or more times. The CDR3 region is CATSDLTGRGYTF. CDR3 bases: TGTGCCACCAGTGATTTAACAGGGCGCGGCTACACCTTC. This chain joins TRBV24-1 and TRBJ1-2, with a weak D call TRBD1 (6 bases). Trimming pared 1 base from V and 8 bases from J, leaving 10 bases between. The germline gives CDR1 KGHDR, CDR2 SFDVKD. The CDR3 is 13 amino acids.

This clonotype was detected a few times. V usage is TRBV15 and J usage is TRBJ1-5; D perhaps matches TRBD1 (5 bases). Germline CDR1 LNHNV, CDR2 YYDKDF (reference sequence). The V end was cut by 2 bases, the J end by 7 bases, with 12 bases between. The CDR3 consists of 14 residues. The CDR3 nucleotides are TGTGCCACCAGCAGAACGGGACGGGGGCAGCCCCAGCATTTT. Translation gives CATSRTGRGQPQHF.